A selection of T cell receptor beta chains follows, all from one sample in a study of T and B cells in COVID-19 patients. In TCRdb, the multiplex PCR reads were re-called with MiXCR into one record per CDR3 protein. The profile shows 15,000 to 20,000 distinct CDR3 sequences, about 36% of them singletons. The sample comprised blood. All receptors derive from a human donor with active COVID-19. The CDR3 runs from the conserved cysteine through the conserved F or W.

V	J	CDR3
TRBV19	TRBJ1-5	CASSTGQGAGQPQHF
TRBV19	TRBJ2-1	CASSILGGSNEQFF
TRBV6-5	TRBJ1-1	CASSYSRGALTEAFF
TRBV6-5	TRBJ1-6	CASTSAMEAGLGSPLHF
TRBV15	TRBJ2-1	CATSRDRDTYNEQFF
TRBV6-4	TRBJ2-7	CASSYSGTSGGAIIIDEQYF
TRBV6-5	TRBJ1-1	CAAVGGAPRKAFF
TRBV5-6	TRBJ1-2	CASSYILPGSLNYGYTF
TRBV5-4	TRBJ2-3	CASSPGIAGLTLTDTQYF
TRBV10-3	TRBJ2-2	CAISTTGEHTGELFF
TRBV19	TRBJ1-5	CASRILQLQPQHF
TRBV19	TRBJ2-5	CASSSTVPGLAGEETQYF
TRBV19	TRBJ1-2	CATSGYGYTF
TRBV5-4	TRBJ2-3	CASSNTGAGTDTQYF
TRBV27	TRBJ2-7	CASQLGPSYEQYF
TRBV19	TRBJ2-3	CASSTGTGITDTQYF
TRBV19	TRBJ1-1	CASSSPPVSNTEAFF
TRBV27	TRBJ2-7	CASSLSSGGGGEQYF
TRBV6-1	TRBJ1-5	CASNPTGDQPQHF
TRBV7-2	TRBJ2-2	CASSFYLGTGELFF
TRBV19	TRBJ1-5	CASSQGYSQPQHF
TRBV20-1	TRBJ2-1	CSATDPVRGEQFF
TRBV20-1	TRBJ2-7	CSARKGTSGGYYEQYF
TRBV4-3	TRBJ2-1	CASSQDRPAGGLNEQFF
TRBV6-2/TRBV6-3	TRBJ2-3	CASIPRTGGEDTQYF
TRBV19	TRBJ2-1	CASSVLRNEQFF
TRBV6-1	TRBJ1-3	CASSDGGSSSGNTIYF
TRBV7-6	TRBJ2-3	CASSLAGGPGDTQYF
TRBV12-3/TRBV12-4	TRBJ1-4	CASSPHGRGGSEKLFF
TRBV24-1	TRBJ1-2	CATSEPSGQAYGYTF
TRBV19	TRBJ1-5	CASSKAGGRSNQPQHF
TRBV5-4	TRBJ1-4	CASSLAGGRGEKLFF
TRBV27	TRBJ1-5	CASRDTVRGNQPQHF
TRBV6-2/TRBV6-3	TRBJ2-7	CASSYSGTAYEQYF
TRBV15	TRBJ1-5	CATSRDGRVGNQPQHF
TRBV18	TRBJ1-2	CASSPPLNYGYTF
TRBV19	TRBJ2-3	CASKNLEADTQYF
TRBV15	TRBJ2-1	CATSGTDYNEQFF
TRBV7-6	TRBJ1-4	CASSNNEKLFF
TRBV6-5	TRBJ1-1	CASRPPRGEGTEAFF
TRBV5-1	TRBJ1-1	CASSSRSGGGTEAFF
TRBV5-6	TRBJ2-1	CASSFIGESKQFF
TRBV10-3	TRBJ1-1	CAISRLGDTEAFF
TRBV20-1	TRBJ1-1	CSAAYMGTEAFF
TRBV7-9	TRBJ1-1	CASSLNFDRPNTEAFF
TRBV6-6	TRBJ2-2	CASSLGGGAGAGELFF
TRBV18	TRBJ2-2	CASSPEGQVTGELFF
TRBV6-5	TRBJ2-1	CASSYGTASYNEQFF
TRBV14	TRBJ1-1	CASRARAGQAFF
TRBV19	TRBJ1-1	CASSTQTTGMNTEAFF
TRBV6-1	TRBJ1-5	CASSDNRGGNQPQHF
TRBV11-2	TRBJ2-1	CASSRLMTEQFF
TRBV19	TRBJ2-3	CASASGGADTQYF
TRBV6-2/TRBV6-3	TRBJ1-6	CASRSGGQSYNSPLHF